This T cell receptor beta chain appears in the sequencing data of a study of CD8+ T cells in alopecia areata. Looking at the study overall: Those patients who were treated received oral tofacitinib, which was given at 5 to 10 mg twice daily for moderate-to-severe alopecia areata.

V was trimmed by 5 bases and J by 5 bases, leaving 9 bases between them. The CDR3 has 12 amino acids. Germline CDR1 is PRHDT and CDR2 is FYEKMQ (reference sequence). Following RNA extraction, reverse transcription yielded cDNA that acted as the sequencing template. Repertoires were generated with immunoSEQ multiplex PCR, while TCRdb's copy carries only in-frame clones and drops some. The sample includes 190,000 or so clones, about 60% seen only once; the top ten take approximately 12%. Noted treatment: oral pan-JAK inhibitor, 5-10 mg twice daily. This specimen was CD8+ T cells sorted from blood, taken at week 24, from a patient treated with tofacitinib. The receptor's source is a human donor with alopecia areata. The chain has TRBV13 and TRBJ2-5; D is ambiguous. DNA for the CDR3: TGTGCCAGCAGCGAGGACGGGGAGACCCAGTACTTC. Protein sequence: CASSEDGETQYF. The entire variable domain, with the rest obtained from reference TRBV13 and TRBJ2-5, is as follows: AAGVIQSPRHLIKEKRETATLKCYPIPRHDTVYWYQQGPGQDPQFLISFYEKMQSDKGSIPDRFSAQQFSDYHSELNMSSLELGDSALYFCASSEDGETQYFGPGTRLLVL.